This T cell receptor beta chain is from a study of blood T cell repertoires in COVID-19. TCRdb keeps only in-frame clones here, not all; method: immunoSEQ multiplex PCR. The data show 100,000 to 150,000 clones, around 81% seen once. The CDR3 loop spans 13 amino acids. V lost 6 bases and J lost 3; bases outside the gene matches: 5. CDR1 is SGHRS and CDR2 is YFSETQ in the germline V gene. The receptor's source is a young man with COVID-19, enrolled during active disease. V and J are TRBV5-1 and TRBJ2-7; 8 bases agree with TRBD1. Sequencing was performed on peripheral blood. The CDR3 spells CASTGGQNYEQYF. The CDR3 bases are TGCGCCAGCACAGGGGGCCAAAACTACGAGCAGTACTTC.